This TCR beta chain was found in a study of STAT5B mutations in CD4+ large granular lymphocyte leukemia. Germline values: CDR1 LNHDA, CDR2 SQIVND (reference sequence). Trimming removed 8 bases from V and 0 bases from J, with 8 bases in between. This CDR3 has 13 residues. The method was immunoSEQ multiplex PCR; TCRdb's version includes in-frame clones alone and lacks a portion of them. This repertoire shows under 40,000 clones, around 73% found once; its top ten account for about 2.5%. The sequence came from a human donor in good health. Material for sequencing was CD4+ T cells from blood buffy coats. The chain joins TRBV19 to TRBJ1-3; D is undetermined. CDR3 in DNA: TGTGCCAGTGCACACATCTCTGGAAACACCATATATTTT. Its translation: CASAHISGNTIYF.